This entry concerns a single TCR beta chain. Repertoires were generated with immunoSEQ multiplex PCR, while TCRdb's copy carries only in-frame clones and drops some. The sample carries tens of thousands of clones, about 96% recorded once. The CDR3 is made up of 14 amino acids. The germline gives CDR1 LNHDA, CDR2 SQIVND (reference sequence). Unmatched junction bases numbered 3, after V lost 2 bases and J lost 6 bases. The sample is drawn from a study of technical replicates of blood from a handful of donors. This receptor was identified in a human donor in good health. Sample: T cells isolated from PBMCs. The chain recombines TRBV19 with TRBJ2-3; 9 bases fit TRBD2. CDR3 loop: CASSIRSGGDTQYF. In nucleotides, the CDR3 is TGTGCCAGTAGTATACGTAGCGGGGGCGATACGCAGTATTTT.